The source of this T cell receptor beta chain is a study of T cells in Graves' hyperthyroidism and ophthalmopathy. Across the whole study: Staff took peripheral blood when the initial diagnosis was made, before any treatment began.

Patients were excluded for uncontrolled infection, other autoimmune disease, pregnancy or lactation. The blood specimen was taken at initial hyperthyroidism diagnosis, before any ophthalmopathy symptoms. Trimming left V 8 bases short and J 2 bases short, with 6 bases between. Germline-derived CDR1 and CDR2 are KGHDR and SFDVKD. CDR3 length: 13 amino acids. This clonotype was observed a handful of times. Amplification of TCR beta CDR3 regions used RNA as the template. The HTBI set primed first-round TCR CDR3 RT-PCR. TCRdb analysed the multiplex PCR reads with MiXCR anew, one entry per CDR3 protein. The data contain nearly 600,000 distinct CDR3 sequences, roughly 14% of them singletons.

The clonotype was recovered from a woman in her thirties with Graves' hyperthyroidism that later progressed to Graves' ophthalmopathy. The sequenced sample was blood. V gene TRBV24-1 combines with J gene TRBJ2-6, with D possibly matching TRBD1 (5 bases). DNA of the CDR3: TGTGCCACCAAAGGGGCTGGGGCCAACGTCCTGACTTTC. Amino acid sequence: CATKGAGANVLTF.